These T cell receptor beta chains were read from a single sample in a study of blood T cell repertoires in COVID-19. The assay was immunoSEQ multiplex PCR, and TCRdb's table has in-frame clones only and misses some. The sample holds about 300,000 clones, roughly 90% seen once. Input material: peripheral blood. These receptors were collected from a woman aged 25 to 45 with COVID-19, enrolled during active disease. The CDR3 runs from the conserved cysteine through the conserved F or W. A D gene is named only where the DNA matches it firmly. Expanded clones get a size class; other rows say once, few or many, or leave the size out.

.	.	TRBV9	TRBJ2-7	CASSVGSGSYEQYF	TGTGCCAGCAGCGTAGGCAGCGGCTCCTACGAGCAGTACTTC
.	.	TRBV9	TRBJ1-4	CASSVNGRGNEKLFF	TGTGCCAGCAGCGTAAATGGACGGGGTAATGAAAAACTGTTTTTT
.	TRBD2	TRBV5-1	TRBJ2-7	CASSFGSGSLGEQYF	TGCGCCAGCAGCTTCGGCAGCGGGAGTTTAGGGGAGCAGTACTTC
.	.	TRBV5-1	TRBJ2-5	CASSSLGETQYF	TGCGCCAGCAGCTCCCTCGGGGAGACCCAGTACTTC
.	TRBD2	TRBV10-3	TRBJ2-3	CAISDGMTSGSLWTQYF	TGTGCCATCAGTGATGGTATGACTAGCGGGAGTTTATGGACGCAGTATTTT
.	.	TRBV25-1	TRBJ2-5	CASSEYGRGTQYF	TGTGCCAGCAGTGAATATGGCCGGGGGACCCAGTACTTC
.	TRBD2	TRBV27	TRBJ2-1	CASRLLAGLNNEQFF	TGTGCCAGCAGGTTACTAGCGGGGCTAAACAATGAGCAGTTCTTC
.	.	TRBV27	TRBJ2-7	CASSSGNVGYEQYF	TGTGCCAGCAGTTCAGGGAACGTGGGCTACGAGCAGTACTTC
once	.	TRBV11-2	TRBJ1-4	CASSLAGGSLEKLFF	TGTGCCAGCAGCTTAGCGGGGGGTTCACTAGAAAAACTGTTTTTT
once	TRBD1	TRBV5-1	TRBJ2-7	CASNGQGAYEQYF	TGCGCCAGCAACGGACAGGGGGCCTACGAGCAGTACTTC
.	.	TRBV21-1	TRBJ2-7	CASSNGSEQYF	TGTGCCAGCAGCAATGGGAGCGAGCAGTACTTC
.	TRBD2	TRBV28	TRBJ2-7	CASSLWRREGYEQYF	TGTGCCAGCAGTTTATGGCGGCGGGAGGGCTACGAGCAGTACTTC
.	.	TRBV7-2	TRBJ1-1	CASSFRGNTEAFF	TGTGCCAGCAGCTTCAGGGGGAACACTGAAGCTTTCTTT
.	.	TRBV10-1	TRBJ2-3	CASSESKPQGTDTQYF	TGCGCCAGCAGTGAGTCGAAGCCCCAGGGAACCGATACGCAGTATTTT
.	TRBD1	TRBV27	TRBJ2-5	CASSSRGIWETQYF	TGTGCCTCCTCCTCCAGGGGGATTTGGGAGACCCAGTACTTC
.	TRBD2	TRBV11-2	TRBJ2-3	CASSPGLAGKADTQYF	TGTGCCAGCAGCCCAGGACTAGCGGGAAAGGCAGATACGCAGTATTTT
.	.	TRBV30	TRBJ1-3	CAWRGREAGNTIYF	TGTGCCTGGAGGGGGCGGGAAGCTGGAAACACCATATATTTT
.	TRBD2	TRBV28	TRBJ2-1	CASSFSTSKGEQFF	TGTGCCAGCAGTTTTTCGACTAGCAAGGGTGAGCAGTTCTTC
.	.	TRBV3-1/TRBV3-2	TRBJ1-2	CASSQGGNYGYTF	TGTGCCAGCAGCCAGGGGGGGAACTATGGCTACACCTTC
.	.	TRBV6-5	TRBJ1-2	CASSPDRNYGYTF	TGTGCCAGCAGCCCAGACAGAAACTATGGCTACACCTTC
.	.	TRBV6-5	TRBJ2-2	CASGVPVTGELFF	TGTGCCAGCGGAGTCCCTGTTACCGGGGAGCTGTTTTTT
.	.	TRBV15	TRBJ1-2	CATSRGPGPSYGYTF	TGTGCCACCAGCAGAGGCCCAGGGCCCTCCTATGGCTACACCTTC
.	TRBD2	TRBV7-9	TRBJ2-1	CASSLASGKQNEQFF	TGTGCCAGCAGCTTGGCTAGCGGGAAACAAAATGAGCAGTTCTTC
.	TRBD2	TRBV9	TRBJ2-3	CASSVATWASGRADTQYF	TGTGCCAGCAGCGTAGCTACGTGGGCTAGCGGGAGGGCAGATACGCAGTATTTT
once	.	TRBV9	TRBJ2-7	CASSPWGSRGEQYF	TGTGCCAGCAGCCCTTGGGGCTCCAGGGGCGAGCAGTACTTC
.	TRBD2	TRBV2	TRBJ2-3	CASTPGLAGGSDTQYF	TGTGCCAGCACCCCCGGTCTAGCGGGAGGATCAGATACGCAGTATTTT
.	.	TRBV4-1	TRBJ1-5	CASSQDFRQPQHF	TGCGCCAGCAGCCAAGATTTCAGGCAGCCCCAGCATTTT
.	.	TRBV5-4	TRBJ2-5	CASRRDSLSQETQYF	TGTGCCAGCAGGAGAGACAGCCTTTCACAAGAGACCCAGTACTTC
.	TRBD2	TRBV28	TRBJ2-1	CASAGAGGLDEQFF	TGTGCCAGCGCCGGGGCGGGAGGGTTAGATGAGCAGTTCTTC
.	TRBD2	TRBV28	TRBJ2-7	CASGLAGAYEQYF	TGTGCCAGCGGACTAGCGGGGGCCTACGAGCAGTACTTC
.	.	TRBV15	TRBJ2-2	CATSRGWQRDTGELFF	TGTGCCACCAGTAGAGGTTGGCAGCGGGACACCGGGGAGCTGTTTTTT
.	TRBD2	TRBV7-9	TRBJ2-1	CASSITSGGKDEQFF	TGTGCCAGCAGCATCACTAGCGGGGGGAAGGATGAGCAGTTCTTC
.	.	TRBV5-4	TRBJ1-2	CASSLEGQWVYTF	TGTGCCAGCAGCTTGGAAGGACAGTGGGTTTACACCTTC
.	TRBD1	TRBV30	TRBJ2-5	CAWSEAPGQGVNPQYF	TGTGCCTGGAGTGAAGCCCCGGGACAGGGTGTCAATCCCCAGTACTTC
.	TRBD1	TRBV25-1	TRBJ1-6	CASSGSFGQDTSPLHF	TGTGCCAGCAGTGGGAGCTTTGGACAGGATACTTCACCCCTCCACTTT
.	.	TRBV28	TRBJ1-2	CASSLLTDGYTF	TGTGCCAGCAGTTTACTAACAGACGGCTACACCTTC
.	.	TRBV5-3	TRBJ1-1	CARSLAPRVNTEAFF	TGTGCCAGAAGCTTGGCCCCCAGGGTGAACACTGAAGCTTTCTTT
once	.	TRBV6-2/TRBV6-3	TRBJ2-7	CASSYWDTMSYEQYF	TGTGCCAGCAGTTACTGGGACACCATGTCCTACGAGCAGTACTTC
.	.	TRBV19	TRBJ2-3	CASSTDSFTDTQYF	TGTGCCAGTAGTACGGACAGCTTCACAGATACGCAGTATTTT
.	TRBD1	TRBV7-8	TRBJ2-7	CASSSRTGWGEQYF	TGTGCCAGCAGCTCAAGGACAGGGTGGGGCGAGCAGTACTTC
.	.	TRBV5-1	TRBJ2-2	CASSEDYTYTGELFF	TGCGCCAGCAGTGAGGACTATACCTACACCGGGGAGCTGTTTTTT
.	.	TRBV5-1	TRBJ2-7	CASSSLNEQYF	TGCGCCAGCAGCTCCTTAAACGAGCAGTACTTC
few	.	TRBV2	TRBJ2-1	CASSDGHFPEQFF	TGTGCCAGCAGTGATGGACATTTCCCTGAGCAGTTCTTC
.	TRBD1	TRBV29-1	TRBJ2-7	CSPHPGRQGGEQYF	TGCAGCCCCCACCCCGGCCGACAGGGCGGCGAGCAGTACTTC
.	TRBD1	TRBV24-1	TRBJ1-2	CATSDLGTDGSFGSYTF	TGTGCCACCAGTGATCTAGGGACAGACGGATCATTCGGTAGCTACACCTTC
.	.	TRBV4-3	TRBJ1-1	CASSQEGGPTEAFF	TGCGCCAGCAGCCAAGAAGGCGGGCCCACTGAAGCTTTCTTT
.	TRBD2	TRBV6-5	TRBJ2-1	CASSYSGLAGDEQFF	TGTGCCAGCAGTTACTCTGGACTAGCGGGAGACGAGCAGTTCTTC
.	TRBD1	TRBV24-1	TRBJ1-4	CATSPGQIATNEKLFF	TGTGCCACCAGTCCGGGACAGATTGCAACTAATGAAAAACTGTTTTTT
.	.	TRBV27	TRBJ2-1	CASSSGSRQQFF	TGTGCCAGCAGTTCGGGATCAAGGCAGCAGTTCTTC
.	.	TRBV7-2	TRBJ2-5	CASSPGTGGTQYF	TGTGCCAGCAGCCCCGGGACCGGGGGGACCCAGTACTTC
.	TRBD1	TRBV11-2	TRBJ1-5	CASSFPGQGQPQHF	TGTGCCAGCAGCTTCCCGGGACAGGGTCAGCCCCAGCATTTT
.	TRBD2	TRBV6-6	TRBJ2-3	CAILAGGDTQYF	TGTGCCATACTAGCGGGAGGAGATACGCAGTATTTT
.	.	TRBV19	TRBJ2-1	CASTMWGEVYNEQFF	TGTGCCAGTACCATGTGGGGGGAAGTCTACAATGAGCAGTTCTTC
once	.	TRBV2	TRBJ1-2	CASSEGQSYGYTF	TGTGCCAGCAGTGAAGGACAGTCGTATGGCTACACCTTC
once	.	TRBV7-8	TRBJ2-2	CASSFYLGLDKNTGELFF	TGTGCCAGCAGCTTTTATCTAGGACTGGATAAGAACACCGGGGAGCTGTTTTTT
.	TRBD1	TRBV5-4	TRBJ2-1	CASTVRGTGGKGQFF	TGTGCCAGCACCGTAAGAGGGACAGGGGGTAAGGGGCAGTTCTTC
.	TRBD2	TRBV5-8	TRBJ2-5	CASSLSGRPREETQYF	TGTGCCAGCAGCCTTAGCGGGAGGCCTCGGGAAGAGACCCAGTACTTC
once	.	TRBV30	TRBJ1-6	CAWSSTQINSPLHF	TGTGCCTGGAGTTCTACACAGATTAATTCACCCCTCCACTTT
.	.	TRBV5-1	TRBJ1-1	CASSELGRGNTEAFF	TGCGCCAGCAGCGAGCTCGGCAGGGGGAACACTGAAGCTTTCTTT
.	TRBD2	TRBV3-1/TRBV3-2	TRBJ2-1	CASRFKREFYEQFF	TGTGCCAGCAGATTCAAGCGGGAGTTTTATGAGCAGTTCTTC